Listed here is a single T cell receptor (beta chain). Its antigen is unknown. In the same sample, other DNA sequences code for this CDR3. This record belongs to a study of shared clonotypes between healthy human individuals. Study as a whole: The donor pool was made up of a couple of women and a few men aged 18 to 49. The study's findings and limits: Among donors, clonotype sharing was expected to be affected by sequencing depth.

Assay execution took place at the deep level. This table comes from immunoSEQ multiplex PCR, and its TCRdb copy is limited to in-frame clones, with some not included. The profile shows 450,000 to 650,000 clones, roughly 79% of them singletons. This TCR derives from a woman aged 40 to 50 in good health. Some clones in this sample may be carry-over from other donors' samples. Sequences were obtained from PBMCs.

This CDR3 reads CASSYSAGGYEQYF. CDR3 nucleotide sequence: TGTGCCAGCAGTTACTCCGCGGGAGGGTACGAGCAGTACTTC. The V call is TRBV6-5, the J call TRBJ2-7, with 9 bases matching TRBD2. This CDR3 comprises 14 residues. Germline assignment: CDR1 MNHEY and CDR2 SVGAGI. The V gene end was trimmed by 0 bases and the J gene end by 4 bases; junction bases not matched to a gene: 1.